Detailed here is one T cell receptor (beta chain). The V and J ends lost 2 bases and 4 bases respectively, with 11 bases between them. Germline values: CDR1 SEHNR, CDR2 FQNEAQ (reference sequence). The CDR3 extends over 15 amino acids. This record belongs to a study of blood T cell repertoires in COVID-19. In the study overall: The analysed material was cDNA or gDNA that came from T cells, B-cell-depleted T cells, or PBMCs.

The method was immunoSEQ multiplex PCR; TCRdb's version includes in-frame clones alone and lacks a portion of them. The sample lists 90,000 to 100,000 clones; over 70% were seen once. The chain joins TRBV7-9 to TRBJ1-4, with D maybe TRBD1 (5 bases). Source material: peripheral blood. The sequence was obtained from a man between 60 and 75 years old with acute or convalescent COVID-19. CDR3 in DNA: TGTGCCAGCAGCTTACAGACAGCTAGTAATGAAAAACTGTTTTTT. Its translation is CASSLQTASNEKLFF.